The entry that follows covers one T cell receptor (beta chain) sequence. As for treatment: roughly 20 received Ad26.COV2.S at low or high dose, single or two shots; roughly five received placebo; per-sample allocation not given. The investigators took samples on day 63 after the first vaccine or placebo injection. CDR1 and CDR2 (germline): MGHRA, YSYEKL. The CDR3 consists of 15 residues. V lost 4 bases, J lost 6 bases, and 19 bases lay in between. Sequencing used immunoSEQ multiplex PCR; TCRdb keeps in-frame clones, though not all of them. The sample holds approximately 400,000 clones; approximately 83% are singletons and the top ten take approximately 7.8%. This entry is derived from a study of Ad26.COV2.S vaccination and SARS-CoV-2 variants.

The TCR sequence derives from a person aged 18-60 years who received the Ad26.COV2.S COVID-19 vaccine or a placebo. Sequencing used peripheral blood, obtained in a trial of Ad26.COV2.S vaccine versus placebo. The V call is TRBV4-1, the J call TRBJ2-7; D is tentatively TRBD1 or TRBD2 (5 bases each). In DNA, the CDR3 is TGCGCCAGCAGCCCGAGTGGGTGGGGGTCGGGCGAGCAGTACTTC. Translating it yields CASSPSGWGSGEQYF.